This is a list of T cell receptor beta chains from one sample in a study of blood T cell repertoires in COVID-19. Assay: immunoSEQ multiplex PCR; the TCRdb copy retains only in-frame clones and omits some. The repertoire holds fewer than 500,000 clones, 87% seen once, with roughly 1.8% in the top ten. The sequenced material came from PBMCs or T cells enriched from blood (not recorded which). Source of these receptors: a woman between 18 and 29 years old with acute COVID-19. Each CDR3 is given with its conserved first and last residue. A D gene is named only where the DNA matches it firmly. Expanded clones are given a class, and other clones once, few, many or no size at all.

abundance,d_gene,j_gene,v_gene,CDR3nt,CDR3aa
-,TRBD1,TRBJ1-2,TRBV7-9,TGTGCCAGCAGCCGGAGCAGACAGGGGGCGGGCTATGGCTACACCTTC,CASSRSRQGAGYGYTF
-,-,TRBJ2-5,TRBV6-1,TGTGCCAGCAGTGAAAGACAGGGGCGGGAGAGGGAGACCCAGTACTTC,CASSERQGRERETQYF
-,TRBD1,TRBJ1-1,TRBV11-2,TGTGCCAGCAGCTCCGGACAGGCTTTGAACGAAGCTTTCTTT,CASSSGQALNEAFF
-,-,TRBJ2-7,TRBV6-5,TGTGCCAGCAGTTACTCAAGGGGGGAGCAGTACTTC,CASSYSRGEQYF
-,TRBD2,TRBJ2-1,TRBV10-3,TGTGCCATCAGTGGTTATAGCGGGGGGGCCAGGGAGCAGTTCTTC,CAISGYSGGAREQFF
-,TRBD2,TRBJ2-1,TRBV11-2,TGTGCCAGCAGCTTAGCGATAGCGGGAGTGAATGAGCAGTTCTTC,CASSLAIAGVNEQFF
-,TRBD1,TRBJ1-1,TRBV2,TGTGCCAGCAGGGGGGACAGGTCCCAGCGTGGGAACACTGAAGCTTTCTTT,CASRGDRSQRGNTEAFF
once,-,TRBJ1-3,TRBV19,TGTGCCAGTAATGTGGGACTCTCTGGAAACACCATATATTTT,CASNVGLSGNTIYF
few,TRBD1,TRBJ1-2,TRBV2,TGTGCCAGCAGGGGGACAGGGGGCGTAAAGGGCTATGGCTACACCTTC,CASRGTGGVKGYGYTF
-,-,TRBJ1-3,TRBV24-1,TGTGCCACCCAGGGTGGTGGAAACACCATATATTTT,CATQGGGNTIYF
-,TRBD1,TRBJ2-7,TRBV7-2,TGTGCCAGCAGCGTGCCGGGACAGGGGTGGGAGTACTTC,CASSVPGQGWEYF
-,-,TRBJ2-7,TRBV4-1,TGCGCCAGCAGCCAAGAGATGACAGCCCAGACCTACGAGCAGTACTTC,CASSQEMTAQTYEQYF
-,-,TRBJ1-2,TRBV19,TGTGCCAGTAGTATCGTAGGGAGGGGGAACTATGGCTACACCTTC,CASSIVGRGNYGYTF
-,TRBD1,TRBJ1-2,TRBV28,TGTGCCAGCAGGTGGACAGGGGAAAATGGCTACACCTTC,CASRWTGENGYTF
-,-,TRBJ2-7,TRBV29-1,TGCAGCGTGAGGGGAGGTGGCTACGAGCAGTACTTC,CSVRGGGYEQYF
-,TRBD2,TRBJ2-1,TRBV18,TGTGCCAGCTCTTCCGGGACTAGCGACCTCAATGAGCAGTTCTTC,CASSSGTSDLNEQFF
-,TRBD2,TRBJ2-1,TRBV27,TGTGCCAGCAGTCGTCGGACTAGCGGGGGGGCCATACCTACCTACAATGAGCAGTTCTTC,CASSRRTSGGAIPTYNEQFF
few,-,TRBJ1-2,TRBV3-1/TRBV3-2,TGTGCCAGCAGCCAAGAGAGGGCCGGCTACACCTTC,CASSQERAGYTF
-,TRBD1,TRBJ2-5,TRBV3-1/TRBV3-2,TGTGCCAGCAGCCAAAACGGACAGGAAGAGACCCAGTACTTC,CASSQNGQEETQYF
once,-,TRBJ1-6,TRBV14,TGTGCCAGCAGCCAAGCTCTTCTGAGTATTTCACCCCTCCACTTT,CASSQALLSISPLHF
-,-,TRBJ2-2,TRBV6-5,TGTGCCAGCAGTTCTACAGCCCCGGAGGTTACCGGGGAGCTGTTTTTT,CASSSTAPEVTGELFF
-,TRBD2,TRBJ2-7,TRBV11-2,TGTGCCAGCAGCTCCCCTAGGGGGACTAGCGGGAGGATCTACTACGAGCAGTACTTC,CASSSPRGTSGRIYYEQYF
-,-,TRBJ2-2,TRBV12-1,TGTGCCAGCAGCTTACCTAAGAGCCTCCAAAACACCGGGGAGCTGTTTTTT,CASSLPKSLQNTGELFF
-,-,TRBJ1-3,TRBV27,TGTGCCAGCAGTTTGGTGCCAGGGCGCGGAAACACCATATATTTT,CASSLVPGRGNTIYF
-,-,TRBJ2-7,TRBV3-1/TRBV3-2,TGTGCCAGCAGCCCTAGGCTTGTCCACGAGCAGTACTTC,CASSPRLVHEQYF
-,TRBD2,TRBJ2-2,TRBV11-3,TGTGCCAGCAGCTTGGGACTAGCGGGGGCTACCGGGGAGCTGTTTTTT,CASSLGLAGATGELFF
-,-,TRBJ2-2,TRBV30,TGTGCCTGGAGTAAAAGGTCCCGAGGGGGCGGGGAGCTGTTTTTT,CAWSKRSRGGGELFF
-,TRBD1,TRBJ2-7,TRBV7-4,TGTGCCAGCAGCCCCTTCCGGGACAGGGGTAGCAGACCGCGCTACGAGCAGTACTTC,CASSPFRDRGSRPRYEQYF
-,TRBD2,TRBJ2-7,TRBV2,TGTGCCAGCACTCCGGGACTAGCGGTCTCCTACGAGCAGTACTTC,CASTPGLAVSYEQYF
-,-,TRBJ1-1,TRBV4-1,TGCGCCAGCAGCCAAGAAGTCGGGGTGCGGGTCGCTGAAGCTTTCTTT,CASSQEVGVRVAEAFF
-,TRBD1,TRBJ1-6,TRBV5-4,TGTGCCAGCAGCATGACAGGGTCAAAGGAGTCACCCCTCCACTTT,CASSMTGSKESPLHF
once,TRBD1,TRBJ2-3,TRBV19,TGTGCCAGTAGTATACAGACAGGGGGTTTCACAGATACGCAGTATTTT,CASSIQTGGFTDTQYF
-,TRBD1,TRBJ2-7,TRBV6-5,TGTGCCAGCAGTAACGGACAGGGCCTCTCCTACGAGCAGTACTTC,CASSNGQGLSYEQYF
-,TRBD1,TRBJ1-1,TRBV6-5,TGTGCCAGCAGCCCCGGGACAGGGATAAACACTGAAGCTTTCTTT,CASSPGTGINTEAFF
-,-,TRBJ1-3,TRBV29-1,TGCAGCGTTGGAGGCGGCCACTCTGGAAACACCATATATTTT,CSVGGGHSGNTIYF
-,TRBD2,TRBJ2-2,TRBV3-1/TRBV3-2,TGTGCCAGCAGCCGCGGACTAGCGGCGAACACCGGGGAGCTGTTTTTT,CASSRGLAANTGELFF
-,TRBD2,TRBJ2-7,TRBV19,TGTGCCAGTAGTGCCGTAGCGGGAGAAGCCTACGAGCAGTACTTC,CASSAVAGEAYEQYF
-,TRBD2,TRBJ2-7,TRBV19,TGTGCCAGTAGCGGACTAGCGGGACCCTACGAGCAGTACTTC,CASSGLAGPYEQYF
-,-,TRBJ2-1,TRBV19,TGTGCCAGTAGTATGGGACTTTCCTACAATGAGCAGTTCTTC,CASSMGLSYNEQFF
-,-,TRBJ2-5,TRBV28,TGTGCCAGCATAGGGAGCGAGGAGACCCAGTACTTC,CASIGSEETQYF
many,-,TRBJ1-3,TRBV9,TGTGCCAGCAGCCCCGCCCGGACTCCCTCTGGAAACACCATATATTTT,CASSPARTPSGNTIYF
once,TRBD1,TRBJ1-6,TRBV2,TGTGCCAGCAGGACAGGGAATTCACCCCTCCACTTT,CASRTGNSPLHF
-,-,TRBJ2-2,TRBV6-5,TGTGCCAGCAGTTACTCACCTACGTCGGCCGGGGAGCTGTTTTTT,CASSYSPTSAGELFF
-,TRBD1,TRBJ2-5,TRBV18,TGTGCCAGCTCACCACGCGCAGGGGGACAAGAGACCCAGTACTTC,CASSPRAGGQETQYF
-,TRBD1,TRBJ2-6,TRBV18,TGTGCCAGCTCCAGGGGGAGTGGGGCCAACGTCCTGACTTTC,CASSRGSGANVLTF
-,-,TRBJ1-2,TRBV19,TGTGCCAGTAGTACCCTCAGGCGGGTGGACTATGGCTACACCTTC,CASSTLRRVDYGYTF
-,-,TRBJ2-7,TRBV19,TGTGCCAGTAGTATAGATGTAGCCTCCTACGAGCAGTACTTC,CASSIDVASYEQYF
-,-,TRBJ1-1,TRBV25-1,TGTGCCAGCAGCTGGGGGGGAGGGGGAACAAGAACTGAAGCTTTCTTT,CASSWGGGGTRTEAFF
once,-,TRBJ1-5,TRBV2,TGTGCCAGCAGCCTCAGAAATAGCAATCAGCCCCAGCATTTT,CASSLRNSNQPQHF
-,-,TRBJ1-2,TRBV6-5,TGTGCCAGCAGTTTGCAGGGAGGTAATGGCTACACCTTC,CASSLQGGNGYTF
once,TRBD2,TRBJ2-2,TRBV9,TGTGCCAGCAGCCCACCTAGCGGGGGGGGAGGGGAGCTGTTTTTT,CASSPPSGGGGELFF
-,TRBD2,TRBJ2-3,TRBV5-1,TGCGCCAGCAGCCAGAGCGGGAGTACAGATACGCAGTATTTT,CASSQSGSTDTQYF
-,-,TRBJ2-1,TRBV28,TGTGCCAGCAACAGGGCAGTTGGTGAGCAGTTCTTC,CASNRAVGEQFF
-,TRBD1,TRBJ1-2,TRBV24-1,TGTGCCACCAGTGATCCCGACAGGGCGAGTGGCTACACCTTC,CATSDPDRASGYTF